The clone carrying this T cell receptor beta chain was counted many times. As yet, its antigen is unknown. With a J-beta primer mix and a sample-barcoded 5' primer, a second PCR ran 7 to 11 cycles. A template-switch adaptor containing 12 random nucleotides labeled each cDNA molecule. A single record per CDR3 protein comes from TCRdb applying MiXCR to the 5' RACE reads. The data show under 2 million distinct CDR3 sequences, roughly a third seen once. The data belong to a study of blood T cells in healthy people across ages. Study findings and constraints: Getting older went along with TCR beta diversity per million T cells dropping roughly linearly.

Trimming shortened V by 2 bases and J by 8 bases, and 13 bases separated the two germline ends. From germline, CDR1 is SEHNR and CDR2 FQNEAQ (reference sequence). The CDR3 spans 14 residues. Sequencing was carried out using blood. The rearrangement links TRBV7-9 to TRBJ2-1, with D unresolved. The clonotype was recovered from a young woman in good health. CDR3 sequence: CASSLWSIVDEQFF. In DNA form, the CDR3 reads TGTGCCAGCAGCTTATGGAGTATAGTGGATGAGCAGTTCTTC.